This T cell receptor beta chain was identified in a study of T cell changes during pregnancy in multiple sclerosis. Germline CDR1 is GTSNPN and CDR2 is SVGIG (reference sequence). Trimming pared 7 bases from V and 4 bases from J, leaving 17 bases between. This CDR3 comprises 13 residues. Repertoires were generated with immunoSEQ multiplex PCR, while TCRdb's copy carries only in-frame clones and drops some. Here the sample spans over 90,000 clones, 80% to 95% being singletons. Sequencing was performed on peripheral blood, taken after pregnancy. The clonotype comes from a female donor with multiple sclerosis, enrolled in a pregnancy study. The rearrangement joins TRBV30 to TRBJ2-7, with a tentative D call TRBD1 (8 bases). CDR3 residues: CAYSTGEGYEQYF. The CDR3 DNA reads as TGTGCCTATTCGACAGGGGAGGGTTACGAGCAGTACTTC.